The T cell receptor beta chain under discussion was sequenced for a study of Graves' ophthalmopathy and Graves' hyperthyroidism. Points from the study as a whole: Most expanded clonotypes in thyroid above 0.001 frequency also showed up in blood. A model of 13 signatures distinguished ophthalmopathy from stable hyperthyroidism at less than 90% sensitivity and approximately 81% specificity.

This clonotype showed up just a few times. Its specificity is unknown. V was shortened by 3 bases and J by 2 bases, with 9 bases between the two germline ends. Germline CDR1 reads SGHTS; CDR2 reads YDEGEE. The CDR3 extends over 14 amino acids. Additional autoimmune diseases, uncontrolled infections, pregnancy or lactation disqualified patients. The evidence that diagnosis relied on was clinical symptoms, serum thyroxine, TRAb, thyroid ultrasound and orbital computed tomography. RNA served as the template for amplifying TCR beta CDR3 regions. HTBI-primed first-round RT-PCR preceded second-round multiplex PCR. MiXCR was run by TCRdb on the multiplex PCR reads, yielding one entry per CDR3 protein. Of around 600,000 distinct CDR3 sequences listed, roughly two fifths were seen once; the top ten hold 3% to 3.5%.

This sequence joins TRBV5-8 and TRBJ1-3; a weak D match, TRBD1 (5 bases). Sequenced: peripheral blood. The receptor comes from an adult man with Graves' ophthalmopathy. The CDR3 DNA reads TGTGCCAGCAGCTACCGGGACGCTGGAAACACCATATATTTT. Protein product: CASSYRDAGNTIYF.